Below, one T cell receptor beta chain is given with its context. Its antigen is as yet unknown. Germline values: CDR1 MNHEY, CDR2 SMNVEV (reference sequence). Trimming removed 7 bases from V and 3 bases from J, with 17 bases in between. This CDR3 has 15 residues. The sample originates from a study of cytomegalovirus exposure and HLA in healthy donors. PCR was performed using 60 Vbeta and 13 Jbeta primers. Using immunoSEQ multiplex PCR, the repertoire was profiled, and TCRdb retains in-frame clones only, with some absent. The sample includes about 140,000 clones, roughly 79% of them seen just once. Points from the study as a whole: In a later analysis, TCR beta V- and J-gene trimming was associated with a missense DCLRE1C variant. Later, TCR association rates were found to vary by HLA locus, highest for DRB1 and lowest for HLA-C. Cytomegalovirus association was assigned to more than 150 TCR beta chains.

This chain connects TRBV27 to TRBJ2-3, with a tentative D call TRBD1 (6 bases). Sample: PBMCs. The clonotype originates from a man between 18 and 29 years old in good health and CMV-seronegative. This CDR3 is CASTGFRGVTDTQYF. Written as DNA, the CDR3 is TGTGCCAGCACTGGGTTCAGGGGTGTGACAGATACGCAGTATTTT.